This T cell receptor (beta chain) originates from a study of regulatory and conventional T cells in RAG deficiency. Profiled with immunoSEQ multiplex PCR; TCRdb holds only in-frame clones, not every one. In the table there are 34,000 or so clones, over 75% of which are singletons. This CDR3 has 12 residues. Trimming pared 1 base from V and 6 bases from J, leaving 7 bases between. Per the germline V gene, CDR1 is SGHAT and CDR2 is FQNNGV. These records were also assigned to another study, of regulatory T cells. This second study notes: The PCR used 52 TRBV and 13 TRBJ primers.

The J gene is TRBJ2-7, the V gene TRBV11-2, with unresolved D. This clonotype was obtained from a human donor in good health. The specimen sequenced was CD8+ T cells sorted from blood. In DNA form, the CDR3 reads TGTGCCAGCAGCTTAGGGATTTCCGAGCAGTACTTC. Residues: CASSLGISEQYF.